Below, 28 T cell receptor beta chains from the same sample are listed, as sequenced in a study of shared clonotypes between healthy human individuals. This table comes from immunoSEQ multiplex PCR, and its TCRdb copy is limited to in-frame clones, with some not included. The data contain 850,000 to 1,200,000 clones, approximately 70% of them seen just once; the ten biggest clones take up approximately 1.5%. The sample consisted of memory CD4+ T cells sorted from blood. Subset here: CD45RA-negative fraction. The origin of the receptors is a man aged 18 to 35 in good health.

J is TRBJ2-1 and V is TRBV7-2; 12 nucleotides match TRBD2. The CDR3 spans 18 residues. Looked up from germline, CDR1 is SGHTA and CDR2 is FQGNSA. V lost 2 bases and J lost 1; bases outside the gene matches: 6. CDR3 DNA sequence: TGTGCCAGCAGCTTATATGCTAGCGGGGGGGCTTCCTACAATGAGCAGTTCTTC. This codes for CASSLYASGGASYNEQFF.

The gene calls are TRBV4-1 and TRBJ1-6, with D tentatively TRBD1 (6 bases). The length of the CDR3 is 16 residues. Trimming removed 7 bases from V and 7 bases from J, with 20 bases in between. Germline lookup yields CDR1 MGHRA and CDR2 YSYEKL. This chain's CDR3 is CASTPLLAGVNSPLHF. As DNA, the CDR3 is TGCGCCAGCACGCCCCTTTTGGCAGGGGTAAATTCACCCCTCCACTTT.

The V gene is TRBV2, the J gene TRBJ2-1; TRBD2 matches 12 bases. V shed 6 bases, J shed 4 bases, and the junction held 10 bases outside the gene matches. Germline lookup yields CDR1 SNHLY and CDR2 FYNNEI. The CDR3 is 17 residues long. The CDR3 sequence: CASSAPGLAGWYNEQFF. The CDR3 DNA reads TGTGCCAGCAGCGCTCCGGGACTAGCGGGTTGGTACAATGAGCAGTTCTTC. The full variable domain, with the rest looked up from reference TRBV2 and TRBJ2-1, is EPEVTQTPSHQVTQMGQEVILRCVPISNHLYFYWYRQILGQKVEFLVSFYNNEISEKSEIFDDQFSVERPDGSNFTLKIRSTKLEDSAMYFCASSAPGLAGWYNEQFFGPGTRLTVL.

This clone was seen more than once but under ten times. V usage is TRBV5-4 and J usage is TRBJ2-5, with D perhaps given as TRBD1 or TRBD2 (5 bases each). Deletions cut 4 bases from V and 3 bases from J, with 13 bases between. Germline V CDR1 and CDR2: SGHNT, YYREEE (reference sequence). This CDR3 spans 14 amino acids. In DNA form, the CDR3 reads TGTGCCAGCAGCCGCGGTGGGGGTAAAGAGACCCAGTACTTC. It is translated as CASSRGGGKETQYF.

The chain has TRBV7-2 and TRBJ1-1, with TRBD1 identical over 7 bases. The V gene's germline CDR1 is SGHTA and CDR2 FQGNSA. The CDR3 consists of 15 residues. After removal of 4 bases from V and 2 bases from J, the junction contained 7 bases not matched to a gene. For the CDR3, the DNA is TGTGCCAGCAGCTCATCCGGGACAGTTAACACTGAAGCTTTCTTT. It translates to CASSSSGTVNTEAFF.

The gene calls are TRBV19 and TRBJ2-1; tentative D call: TRBD2 (6 bases). CDR1 is LNHDA, CDR2 SQIVND, per germline (reference sequence). Trimming shortened V by 6 bases and J by 6 bases, and 15 bases separated the two germline ends. The CDR3 spans 14 residues. CDR3 DNA sequence: TGTGCCAGTAGAAGGAGGGAGAGGGGCAATGAGCAGTTCTTC. The encoded protein is CASRRRERGNEQFF.

The chain carries TRBV7-8 and TRBJ1-1; D possibly corresponds to TRBD1 (6 bases). This CDR3 is 15 amino acids long. Trimming removed 5 bases at V and 2 bases at J, with 15 bases between. The germline CDR1 and CDR2 sequences are SGHVS and FQNEAQ. CDR3 coding DNA: TGTGCCAGCAGCGTCCGGGACATGGGAAACACTGAAGCTTTCTTT. Its protein product is CASSVRDMGNTEAFF.

The chain is built from TRBV28 and TRBJ1-2; no clear D. In germline, CDR1 is MDHEN, CDR2 SYDVKM. The CDR3 runs to 14 residues. V was clipped by 6 bases and J by 0 bases, with 11 bases between them. CDR3 sequence: CASSPGAANYGYTF. The CDR3 coding sequence is TGTGCCAGCAGCCCCGGTGCGGCTAACTATGGCTACACCTTC.

On this clone: Other DNA sequences within the sample encode an identical CDR3. The V and J genes are TRBV2 and TRBJ1-2; D ambiguous. The germline CDR1 and CDR2 sequences are SNHLY and FYNNEI. CDR3 length: 11 amino acids. V was shortened by 6 bases and J by 2 bases, with 4 bases between the two germline ends. This CDR3 is CASSPNYGYTF. The CDR3, as DNA: TGTGCCAGCAGCCCCAACTATGGCTACACCTTC.

The chain links TRBV10-3 to TRBJ2-3; TRBD1 or TRBD2 may be the D gene (6 bases each). This CDR3 contains 13 residues. V was clipped by 4 bases and J by 5 bases, with 10 bases between them. The V gene's germline CDR1 is ENHRY and CDR2 SYGVKD. The CDR3 here is CAISARGEDTQYF. CDR3 DNA sequence: TGTGCCATCAGTGCGAGGGGGGAAGATACGCAGTATTTT.

The chain uses TRBV2 and TRBJ2-7, with D possibly TRBD1 on 5 matching bases. CDR1 and CDR2 from the germline V gene are SNHLY and FYNNEI. CDR3 length equals 12 residues. The V end lost 7 bases, the J end lost 2 bases, and 9 bases lay between the germline ends. The DNA of the CDR3 is TGTGCCAGCAAACCAGGGACCTACGAGCAGTACTTC. It codes for CASKPGTYEQYF.

This clone was detected a few times. The genes are TRBV6-6 and TRBJ2-3, with 7 bases that match TRBD2. Germline-derived CDR1 and CDR2 are MNHNY and SVGAGI (reference sequence). J lost 2 bases, V lost 7 bases, and 6 bases had no gene match. The CDR3 length is 14 residues. This CDR3 reads CASKREGNTDTQYF. CDR3 nucleotides: TGTGCCAGCAAAAGGGAGGGGAACACAGATACGCAGTATTTT.

The gene calls are TRBV5-6 and TRBJ1-3; no definite D call. V lost 2 bases and J lost 2, with 8 bases in between. The CDR3 is 14 residues long. The germline V gene has CDR1 SGHDT and CDR2 YYEEEE. CDR3: CASSLPSAGNTIYF. Here the CDR3 DNA reads TGTGCCAGCAGCTTACCCTCGGCTGGAAACACCATATATTTT.

V gene TRBV7-2 combines with J gene TRBJ2-2; D is uncertain. This CDR3 region has 15 residues. V was clipped by 1 base and J by 4 bases, with 10 bases between them. The V gene's germline CDR1 is SGHTA and CDR2 FQGNSA. The CDR3 loop reads CASSLVQSFTGELFF. CDR3 DNA: TGTGCCAGCAGCTTAGTTCAGAGCTTCACCGGGGAGCTGTTTTTT.

This clone has ten or more counts. The rearrangement links TRBV23-1 to TRBJ2-7; 11 nucleotides line up with TRBD2. TRBV23-1 is sorted into the ORF group, with uncertain function. This CDR3 spans 17 amino acids. V dropped 2 bases and J dropped 0; count of bases not matched to a gene: 6. The CDR3 loop reads CASSQAGLAVDSYEQYF. The CDR3 DNA follows: TGCGCCAGCAGTCAAGCGGGACTAGCGGTTGACTCCTACGAGCAGTACTTC.

This clone came up a few times. The CDR3 DNA reads TGTGCCACCTCGACTAGCGGGGGGTTACTCAATGAGCAGTTCTTC. This sequence encodes CATSTSGGLLNEQFF. The rearrangement uses TRBV10-3 and TRBJ2-1; 13 bases line up with TRBD2. The V and J ends lost 10 bases and 6 bases, in that order; junction bases with no gene match: 9. Germline-derived CDR1 and CDR2 are ENHRY and SYGVKD. The length of the CDR3 is 15 residues.

This clone was seen just once. The chain recombines TRBV5-6 with TRBJ1-2, with a weak D call TRBD1 (6 bases). The CDR3 consists of 15 residues. V shed 0 bases and J shed 5 bases, with 14 bases lying between them. Looked up from germline, CDR1 is SGHDT and CDR2 is YYEEEE. In nucleotides, the CDR3 is TGTGCCAGCAGCTTGGGTGCAGGGGTTGGGTATGGCTACACCTTC. It yields the protein CASSLGAGVGYGYTF.

This chain uses TRBV5-1 with TRBJ1-6; D may be TRBD1 (5 bases). The CDR3 has 16 amino acids. V lost 7 bases and J 0 bases, leaving 14 bases between the germline ends. Per germline, CDR1 SGHRS and CDR2 YFSETQ. CDR3 region: CASAWEGHSYNSPLHF. The CDR3 region has the DNA TGCGCCAGCGCCTGGGAGGGGCACTCCTATAATTCACCCCTCCACTTT.

The chain joins TRBV15 to TRBJ1-5; 7 bases fit TRBD1. The germline V gene has CDR1 LNHNV and CDR2 YYDKDF (reference sequence). Trimming took 3 bases from V and 4 from J; bases not matched to a gene: 3. The CDR3 sequence is 14 residues long. The CDR3 coding sequence is TGTGCCACCAGCAGTGGGACAGCGAATCAGCCCCAGCATTTT. It codes for CATSSGTANQPQHF.

The V gene is TRBV27, the J gene TRBJ2-7; 8 bases agree with TRBD2. The V segment lost 3 bases and the J segment 0 bases; nucleotides outside the gene matches: 13. Per the germline V gene, CDR1 is MNHEY and CDR2 is SMNVEV (reference sequence). The CDR3 spans 18 residues. The CDR3 DNA reads as TGTGCCAGCAGTTTCCGGAAGTCGGGACTAGGTTTCTCCTACGAGCAGTACTTC. This sequence encodes CASSFRKSGLGFSYEQYF.

Only a few counts were recorded for this clone. The chain combines TRBV11-2 with TRBJ1-6; D gene ambiguous. CDR3 length: 15 amino acids. Per germline, CDR1 SGHAT and CDR2 FQNNGV. The V gene lost 5 bases and the J gene lost 7 bases, with 15 bases spanning the gap. The CDR3 sequence: CASSLGSSPNSPLHF. The CDR3 bases are TGTGCCAGCAGCCTCGGGTCCTCGCCGAATTCACCCCTCCACTTT.

The CDR3 loop reads CASSFMGRGEQYF. In DNA, the CDR3 is TGTGCCAGCAGCTTTATGGGTCGCGGCGAGCAGTACTTC. The genes are TRBV7-8 and TRBJ2-7; D not certain. V shed 3 bases and J shed 6 bases, with 12 bases lying between them. The CDR3 spans 13 residues. Germline lookup yields CDR1 SGHVS and CDR2 FQNEAQ. Full variable domain (missing parts from reference TRBV7-8 and TRBJ2-7): GAGVSQSPRYKVAKRGQDVALRCDPISGHVSLFWYQQALGQGPEFLTYFQNEAQLDKSGLPSDRFFAERPEGSVSTLKIQRTQQEDSAVYLCASSFMGRGEQYFGPGTRLTVT.

This clone has a single count. This chain links TRBV29-1 with TRBJ2-3, with D possibly matching TRBD1 (6 bases). CDR1 is SQVTM, CDR2 ANQGSEA, per germline. The ends were cut back, 5 bases at V and 1 base at J, with 13 bases in the middle. CDR3 length equals 14 residues. The CDR3 DNA reads TGCAGCGTTCAGGGGATAGGGGGCACAGATACGCAGTATTTT. This translates into CSVQGIGGTDTQYF.

The rearrangement links TRBV29-1 to TRBJ1-1; D remains unclear. Germline-derived CDR1 and CDR2 are SQVTM and ANQGSEA. V lost 0 bases and J lost 14, with 16 bases in between. The CDR3 runs to 12 residues. The CDR3 region is CSVEELKRPGFF. The CDR3 coding sequence is TGCAGCGTTGAAGAATTAAAACGCCCCGGGTTCTTT. The whole variable domain, remainder taken from reference TRBV29-1 and TRBJ1-1, is SAVISQKPSRDICQRGTSLTIQCQVDSQVTMMFWYRQQPGQSLTLIATANQGSEATYESGFVIDKFPISRPNLTFSTLTVSNMSPEDSSIYLCSVEELKRPGFFGQGTRLTVV.

A few counts support this clone. The chain couples TRBV6-6 to TRBJ1-1; D remains unclear. Germline V gives CDR1 MNHNY, CDR2 SVGAGI (reference sequence). CDR3 size: 15 residues. V lost 2 bases to trimming and J lost 1 base, with 11 bases between them. As DNA, the CDR3 is TGTGCCAGCAGTTACCACGGACGGGAGAACACTGAAGCTTTCTTT. It yields the protein CASSYHGRENTEAFF.

The V and J genes are TRBV5-6 and TRBJ1-6; D remains ambiguous. CDR1 is SGHDT, CDR2 YYEEEE, per germline. The CDR3 has 15 residues. V was clipped by 2 bases and J by 4 bases, with 10 bases between them. The CDR3 loop reads CASSFGGRYNSPLHF. The CDR3 coding sequence is TGTGCCAGCAGCTTCGGAGGTCGGTATAATTCACCCCTCCACTTT.

The V call is TRBV18, the J call TRBJ2-6; D is possibly TRBD1 (5 bases). Germline V gives CDR1 KGHSH, CDR2 LQKENI. This CDR3 is built from 14 residues. Trimming shortened V by 7 bases and J by 1 base, and 8 bases separated the two germline ends. The CDR3 sequence is CASYKGSGANVLTF. The CDR3 coding sequence is TGTGCCAGCTATAAGGGGTCTGGGGCCAACGTCCTGACTTTC.

The rearrangement joins TRBV18 to TRBJ1-4, with 7 bases matching TRBD1. Germline lookup yields CDR1 KGHSH and CDR2 LQKENI. With V trimmed by 5 bases and J by 7 bases, 13 bases remained unmatched. The CDR3 consists of 16 residues. In DNA form, the CDR3 reads TGTGCCAGCTCATCCCGGGACAGCGTCCAGGGTGAAAAACTGTTTTTT. Translating it yields CASSSRDSVQGEKLFF.